This T cell receptor beta chain appears in the sequencing data of a study of blood T cell repertoires in COVID-19. Overall study: The United States, Italy and Spain supplied acute and convalescent COVID-19 samples. The cDNA or gDNA used as material had been derived from T cells, B-cell-depleted T cells, or PBMCs.

Original analysis: Cell counts per sample came from amplifying reference gene primers. Assay used: immunoSEQ multiplex PCR; TCRdb lists only in-frame clones, some missing. The DNA gave D and trimming, while V, J and clone size come from that table. The data show about 110,000 clones, roughly four fifths seen once. Germline CDR1 reads SGHRS; CDR2 reads YFSETQ. The trim removed 4 bases at V and 4 bases at J, leaving 10 bases unmatched. The CDR3 length is 15 residues. The chain carries TRBV5-1 and TRBJ2-7; 8 bases are shared with TRBD2. This sequence was found in a woman aged 70-85 years with acute or convalescent COVID-19. Sequenced: peripheral blood. The CDR3 loop reads CASSPGGGVVYEQYF. The CDR3 coding sequence is TGCGCCAGCAGCCCCGGGGGGGGTGTTGTATACGAGCAGTACTTC.